The 16 T cell receptor beta chains in this list originate from one sample, sequenced in a study of spatial heterogeneity in lung cancer. In TCRdb, the 5' RACE reads were re-called with MiXCR into one record per CDR3 protein. The table includes around 47,000 distinct CDR3 sequences, less than 9.5% detected once. Stated time point: blood at routine non-recurrence follow-up after resection. Tumor, nontumor lung or frozen PBMC supplied whole RNA, sequenced without sorting. The sample here was PBMCs, taken at follow-up. These receptors were collected from a female donor with early-stage non-small cell lung cancer.

In its sample, this clonotype was seen many times. V gene TRBV23-1 combines with J gene TRBJ1-1; 8 positions agree with TRBD1. TRBV23-1 counts as an open reading frame of uncertain function. This CDR3 is built from 18 residues. The ends lost 0 bases at V and 1 base at J; junction bases unmatched: 10. The CDR3 DNA reads TGCGCCAGCAGTCAATCGAGGGGCAGGGGGCAGTCGAACACTGAAGCTTTCTTT. This sequence encodes CASSQSRGRGQSNTEAFF.

This clonotype was counted between two and nine times. J is TRBJ2-2 and V is TRBV27, with D tentatively TRBD1 (5 bases). This CDR3 region has 15 residues. The V and J ends lost 3 bases and 1 base respectively, with 9 bases between them. CDR1 is MNHEY, CDR2 SMNVEV, per germline (reference sequence). CDR3 coding DNA: TGTGCCAGCAGTTTCAGGGCTCGGAACACCGGGGAGCTGTTTTTT. Translated: CASSFRARNTGELFF.

This clonotype came up a few times. This chain connects TRBV4-3 to TRBJ2-3; either TRBD1 or TRBD2 may fit D (5 bases each). Deletions cut 0 bases from V and 9 bases from J, with 28 bases between. Germline V gene sequence: CDR1 LGHNA, CDR2 YSLEER. This CDR3 has 19 amino acids. The CDR3 bases are TGCGCCAGCAGCCAAGAGCGACCAGGACGACAAGGGACCGACTTAACGCAGTATTTT. Protein product: CASSQERPGRQGTDLTQYF.

CDR3: CASSAGQGGQPQHF. Written as DNA, the CDR3 is TGTGCCAGCAGCGCCGGACAGGGGGGACAGCCCCAGCATTTT. The chain couples TRBV2 to TRBJ1-5; 10 nucleotides align to TRBD1. J was trimmed by 7 bases and V by 6 bases; bases with no gene match: 6. The CDR3 spans 14 residues. CDR1 and CDR2 from the germline V gene are SNHLY and FYNNEI.

This clonotype was found many times. The CDR3 protein is CASSLPQFRGKLFF. CDR3 coding DNA: TGTGCCAGCAGTTTACCACAGTTTCGGGGAAAACTGTTTTTT. The chain joins TRBV28 to TRBJ1-4; no definite D call. This CDR3 contains 14 residues. Germline loops: CDR1 MDHEN, CDR2 SYDVKM. Trimming took 2 bases from V and 10 from J, leaving 14 bases between them.

V and J are TRBV2 and TRBJ2-2; D not certain. Germline CDR1 reads SNHLY; CDR2 reads FYNNEI. The length of the CDR3 is 14 residues. Trimming pared 7 bases from V and 3 bases from J, leaving 12 bases between. CDR3 sequence: CASTSDTYTGELFF. DNA of the CDR3: TGTGCCAGCACTTCCGATACCTACACCGGGGAGCTGTTTTTT. Based on the CDR3 plus reference TRBV2 and TRBJ2-2, the full variable domain is EPEVTQTPSHQVTQMGQEVILRCVPISNHLYFYWYRQILGQKVEFLVSFYNNEISEKSEIFDDQFSVERPDGSNFTLKIRSTKLEDSAMYFCASTSDTYTGELFFGEGSRLTVL.

The table lists this clonotype with many counts. V is TRBV25-1 and J is TRBJ1-6, with a tentative D call TRBD1 (5 bases). V dropped 4 bases and J dropped 4 bases, with 8 bases sitting between them. The germline CDR1 and CDR2 sequences are MGHDK and SYGVNS. The CDR3 sequence is 14 residues long. CDR3 DNA: TGTGCCAGCAGTGGAGGGGCATATAATTCACCCCTCCACTTT. It encodes CASSGGAYNSPLHF.

This rearrangement joins TRBV29-1 to TRBJ2-5; tentatively, D is TRBD2 (6 bases). Trimming took off 6 bases at V and 5 bases at J, with 19 bases between the two ends. The CDR3 runs 14 residues. Germline assignment: CDR1 SQVTM and CDR2 ANQGSEA. The CDR3 DNA is TGCAGCGTCGACGGGGGATCTTCGGGGGAGACCCAGTACTTC. This translates into CSVDGGSSGETQYF.

This clonotype occurred many times. The chain has TRBV9 and TRBJ2-2; the match to TRBD1 covers 8 bases. This CDR3 spans 15 amino acids. After removal of 4 bases from V and 7 bases from J, the junction contained 9 bases not matched to a gene. The germline V gene encodes CDR1 SGDLS and CDR2 YYNGEE. In nucleotides, the CDR3 is TGTGCCAGCAGCCAGACCCAGGGGGCGGTCGGGGAGCTGTTTTTT. As protein: CASSQTQGAVGELFF.

The rearrangement uses TRBV3-1 and TRBJ1-1, with unresolved D. CDR1 and CDR2 (germline): LGHDT, YNNKEL (reference sequence). The ends were cut back, 3 bases at V and 0 bases at J, with 8 bases in the middle. This CDR3 spans 14 amino acids. CDR3 loop: CASSQTPMNTEAFF. CDR3 coding DNA: TGTGCCAGCAGCCAGACCCCTATGAACACTGAAGCTTTCTTT.

This clonotype was counted many times. V is TRBV7-8 and J is TRBJ1-3, with no clear D. Germline CDR1 and CDR2: SGHVS and FQNEAQ. V lost 1 base and J lost 3, with 7 bases in between. The length of the CDR3 is 14 residues. The CDR3 spells CASSLGGSGNTIYF. The CDR3 DNA reads TGTGCCAGCAGCTTAGGCGGCAGTGGAAACACCATATATTTT.

This clonotype appeared many times. V and J are TRBV7-2 and TRBJ2-1; D is undetermined. Germline CDR1 reads SGHTA; CDR2 reads FQGNSA. The CDR3 spans 13 residues. Trimming left V 1 base short and J 5 bases short, with 6 bases between. Written as DNA, the CDR3 is TGTGCCAGCAGCTTAGGAGTAGACAATGAGCAGTTCTTC. It translates to CASSLGVDNEQFF.

This clonotype was observed a few times. The V call is TRBV5-1, the J call TRBJ1-1; D unresolved. Trimming took off 5 bases at V and 0 bases at J, with 8 bases between the two ends. The V gene's germline CDR1 is SGHRS and CDR2 YFSETQ. The CDR3 has 13 amino acids. CDR3 protein: CASRLQVNTEAFF. CDR3 DNA: TGCGCCAGCAGGCTCCAAGTGAACACTGAAGCTTTCTTT.

This clonotype was observed a handful of times. The chain recombines TRBV29-1 with TRBJ1-2; D is perhaps TRBD1 (5 bases). Looked up from germline, CDR1 is SQVTM and CDR2 is ANQGSEA. Trimming took off 1 base at V and 1 base at J, with 22 bases between the two ends. This CDR3 comprises 18 residues. Here the CDR3 DNA reads TGCAGCGTTGAAGTCTTTTCACAGGACCTAGAGTATAACTATGGCTACACCTTC. It translates to CSVEVFSQDLEYNYGYTF.

This clonotype was seen only a few times. The CDR3 DNA reads as TGCGCCAGCAGTTGGGGCCAAAGCACAGATACGCAGTATTTT. This encodes CASSWGQSTDTQYF. V usage is TRBV5-1 and J usage is TRBJ2-3; the D gene is possibly TRBD1 (5 bases). The CDR3 contains 14 residues. CDR1 and CDR2 from the germline V gene are SGHRS and YFSETQ. Trimming stripped 5 bases from V and 0 bases from J, with 10 bases between.

This clonotype showed up many times. The chain carries TRBV7-2 and TRBJ2-1; D is uncertain. The germline V and J ends were trimmed by 3 bases and 3 bases, with 0 bases remaining between them. Germline loops: CDR1 SGHTA, CDR2 FQGNSA. The CDR3 is made up of 11 amino acids. In DNA form, the CDR3 reads TGTGCCAGCAGCTTCTACAATGAGCAGTTCTTC. Encoded protein: CASSFYNEQFF.